This T cell receptor (beta chain) was identified during a study of early T cells in non-severe SARS-CoV-2 infection. Study summary: The chains were unpaired, and the sequenced material was bulk RNA from unsorted whole blood. Study conclusions and caveats: Lookups in VDJdb leaned toward anti-spike CD8 responses and missed private and CD4 specificities.

To note about this clonotype: The antigen remains undetermined.

CDR3 length: 12 amino acids. The germline V gene has CDR1 ENHRY and CDR2 SYGVKD. Trimming removed 10 bases from V and 4 bases from J, with 11 bases in between. Each single cDNA molecule received a unique molecular identifier. TCRdb ran MiXCR on the 5' RACE reads and lists one entry per CDR3 protein. The sample shows about 28,000 distinct CDR3 sequences, 3.5% to 5.5% of them seen only once. The sample was whole blood, taken at baseline. The chain joins TRBV10-3 to TRBJ2-1, with D tentatively TRBD2 (6 bases). The receptor comes from an adult who was a healthcare worker with PCR-confirmed SARS-CoV-2 infection or an uninfected control (not recorded which). CDR3 residues: CATGVAYNEQFF. The DNA for the CDR3 is TGTGCCACGGGAGTTGCGTACAATGAGCAGTTCTTC.